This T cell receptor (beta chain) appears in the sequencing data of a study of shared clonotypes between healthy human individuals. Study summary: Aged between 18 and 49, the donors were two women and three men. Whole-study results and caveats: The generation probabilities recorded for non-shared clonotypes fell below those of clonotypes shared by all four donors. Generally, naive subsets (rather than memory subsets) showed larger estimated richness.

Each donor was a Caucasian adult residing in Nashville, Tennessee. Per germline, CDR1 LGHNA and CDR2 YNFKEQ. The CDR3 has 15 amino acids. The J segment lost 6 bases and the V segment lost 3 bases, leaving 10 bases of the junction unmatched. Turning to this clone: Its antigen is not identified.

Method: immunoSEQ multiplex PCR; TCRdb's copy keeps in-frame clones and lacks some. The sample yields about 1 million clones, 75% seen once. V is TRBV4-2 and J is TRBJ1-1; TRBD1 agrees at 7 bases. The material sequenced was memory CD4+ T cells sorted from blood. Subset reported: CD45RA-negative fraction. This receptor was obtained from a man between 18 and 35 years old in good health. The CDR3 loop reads CASSQPLQGKAEAFF. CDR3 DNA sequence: TGTGCCAGCAGCCAGCCGTTACAGGGGAAGGCTGAAGCTTTCTTT.